This TCR beta chain appears in the sequencing data of a study of follicular helper T cells after annual influenza vaccination listed by TCRdb under 2017. Regarding the complete study: Blood was collected on days 0, 7 and 28 after each seasonal influenza vaccination. Some subjects were followed across successive annual vaccinations spanning the 2013-2014, 2014-2015 and 2015-2016 seasons to study recall of cTfh clones. One week after vaccination, a second recruited cohort of 12 to 13 subjects (Table S1) displayed a similar ICOS+CD38+ cTfh response. Multi-year samples were available for six subjects, with four spanning two vaccination seasons and two spanning three seasons. The 2013-2014 samples were cryopreserved, while the 2015 samples were processed right after collection.

On the study overall, not on this receptor specifically: With successive annual vaccinations, a recurrent oligoclonal ICOS+CD38+ cTfh response was recalled, and this response contained tetramer and AIM influenza-specific clonotypes. Rare clonotypes could not be sampled because productive TCRB sequences were recovered from only roughly 9-20% of the analyzed cells. ICOS+CD38+ cTfh clonality correlated with the frequency of that population, and its change correlated with the change in circulating plasmablast frequency. Day 7 ICOS+CD38+ clones were most often found later in ICOS-CD38- cTfh, suggesting that subset may serve as a memory reservoir.

To prepare the library, the immunoSEQ multiplex PCR assay was applied. Adaptive Biotechnologies handled the TCRB amplification, library preparation, sequencing and preliminary bioinformatics at Survey level resolution. TCRB sequencing used multiplex PCR amplification of genomic DNA from sorted cTfh populations. Under the source paper's analysis protocol: In R, clonality was calculated as 1 minus the normalized Shannon entropy, and the Gini index was computed using the R package ineq. The overlap score was defined as the summed counts of shared sequences divided by the total counts of all sequences in both compared samples. Fisher's exact test, with an assumed theoretical repertoire of 10^7 TCRB sequences, was used to assess the significance of shared clonotypes. TCRdb limited this immuneACCESS table to in-frame rearrangements with V and J called. A share of clones is missing; checked studies link under half to unresolved V genes, and the rest is unexplained. V, J and clone size are those of that table, while D and trimming were read from the DNA. The sample records thousands of clones, about 90% of which are singletons. The ten largest make up 0.4% to 0.55% of the sample.

A remark on this clone: It has no known antigen specificity. The input lacks base qualities; no much larger clone sits a single base away.

The sample's time point label is to be understood as: 2015-2016 season, pre-vaccination. Adults were given seasonal inactivated influenza vaccine (Fluvarix), and sorted blood CD4 subsets were followed by TCRB sequencing before and after vaccination. To be eligible, subjects had to live in the community and must not have received influenza vaccine in the previous 6 months. Reasons for exclusion included contraindications to influenza vaccine, substance abuse, HIV/AIDS, active malignancy, immunomodulatory medication, and active illness such as respiratory infection. At each time point, about 40 to 100 mL of blood was collected. Circulating Tfh were defined as non-naive CD4+CXCR5+PD-1+ cells, and these cells were sorted into ICOS+CD38+ and ICOS-CD38- fractions. Ficoll-Paque PLUS or SepMate separation was used to isolate PBMC. Cell subsets were sorted from PBMC on a BD FACS Aria before DNA extraction.

The CDR3 covers 16 residues, taking in both the cysteine and the phenylalanine. Left in the record is the CDR3 DNA by itself, 48 bases read in frame from the first base. After removal of 4 bases from V and 5 bases from J, the junction retains 6 bases not matched to a gene. The germline V gene encodes CDR1 SGHNT and CDR2 YENEEA. Specimen: CXCR5+ CD38- circulating T follicular helper cells from blood, collected on the day of influenza vaccination. The sample's cell subset or site label, in plain terms: circulating Tfh, non-naive CD4+CXCR5+PD-1+ (ICOS+CD38+ or ICOS-CD38-). The source of this sequence is an adult who received the influenza vaccine. Recombination linked TRBV11-3 to TRBJ2-2, with TRBD2 identical over 11 junction bases. The CDR3 protein sequence reads: CASSSTSGASTGELFF. Here is the DNA: TGTGCCAGCAGCTCGACTAGCGGGGCGTCGACCGGGGAGCTGTTTTTT.